The clone carrying this TCR beta chain has ten or more counts. The antigen is undetermined. TCRdb passed the reads through MiXCR, listing each CDR3 protein once. The sample lists roughly 920,000 distinct CDR3 sequences; roughly 30% were seen once. The data were obtained in a study of T cell repertoires in cytomegalovirus infection. Study context: CMV epitopes in the study were HLA-C-restricted (recently identified) and HLA-B-restricted (well studied). Public TCR beta signatures provided an indication of both CMV infection and a matching HLA type.

The CDR3 runs to 14 residues. The J segment lost 2 bases and the V segment lost 0 bases, leaving 1 base of the junction unmatched. Germline loops: CDR1 SGHVS, CDR2 FNYEAQ. Study observations and caveats: Frequencies of public TCR beta families were cumulated, and this identified carriers of CMV plus the relevant HLA. It was HLA-C-restricted CMV-specific TCR beta clonotypes that dominated the response ex vivo.

This rearrangement joins TRBV7-6 to TRBJ2-7; 7 nucleotides align to TRBD2. The sequence derives from a human donor in good health (CMV status not recorded). Some clones in this sample may be carry-over from other donors' samples. Sequenced material: cultured CD8+ T cells from PBMCs, taken from culture after CMV antigen stimulation. CDR3 protein: CASSLAAGAYEQYF. CDR3 bases: TGTGCCAGCAGCTTAGCGGCGGGGGCCTACGAGCAGTACTTC.